One sample yielded the 14 T cell receptor beta chains listed below, sequenced in a study of early T cells in non-severe SARS-CoV-2 infection. TCRdb reprocessed the 5' RACE reads via MiXCR and lists one record per CDR3 protein. Of about 50,000 distinct CDR3 sequences in the sample, roughly 9.4% were seen once. The sequencing here drew on whole blood, taken at baseline. The source of these receptors is an adult who was a healthcare worker with PCR-confirmed SARS-CoV-2 infection or an uninfected control (not recorded which).

There are many counts of this clonotype. The chain combines TRBV30 with TRBJ1-2; no clear D. CDR1 is GTSNPN and CDR2 is SVGIG in the germline V gene (reference sequence). Trimming shortened V by 0 bases and J by 8 bases, and 10 bases separated the two germline ends. The CDR3 runs 12 residues. CDR3 in amino acids: CAWSVRGYGYTF. DNA of the CDR3: TGTGCCTGGAGTGTACGGGGATACGGCTACACCTTC. The whole variable domain, filled in from reference TRBV30 and TRBJ1-2, reads SQTIHQWPATLVQPVGSPLSLECTVEGTSNPNLYWYRQAAGRGLQLLFYSVGIGQISSEVPQNLSASRPQDRQFILSSKKLLLSDSGFYLCAWSVRGYGYTFGSGTRLTVV.

This clonotype was detected only a few times. V and J are TRBV28 and TRBJ1-1, with TRBD1 matching over 10 bases. This CDR3 contains 17 residues. Looked up from germline, CDR1 is MDHEN and CDR2 is SYDVKM. V lost 8 bases to trimming and J lost 3 bases; unmatched junction nucleotides: 15. CDR3: CASSRDRGSRLDTEAFF. As DNA, the CDR3 is TGTGCCAGCTCCCGGGACAGGGGATCCCGATTGGACACTGAAGCTTTCTTT.

J is TRBJ1-2 and V is TRBV20-1, with TRBD1 matching over 11 bases. Per germline, CDR1 DFQATT and CDR2 SNEGSKA (reference sequence). V shed 7 bases, J shed 3 bases, and the junction held 1 base outside the gene matches. This CDR3 contains 12 residues. CDR3 region: CSVGQGDYGYTF. The CDR3 DNA reads as TGCAGTGTGGGACAGGGGGACTATGGCTACACCTTC.

This clonotype was seen only a few times. The junction shows a germline mismatch at one end, possibly a read error. The rearrangement uses TRBV7-2 and TRBJ2-5; D is undetermined. Germline-derived CDR1 and CDR2 are SGHTA and FQGNSA. CDR3 size: 12 residues. CDR3 amino acids: CASSLVPELCDF. The CDR3 nucleotides read TGTGCCAGCAGCTTAGTCCCAGAACTCTGTGACTTC.

V usage is TRBV19 and J usage is TRBJ2-2, with 9 bases fitting TRBD1. V was pared by 4 bases and J by 3 bases, with 3 bases of the junction left unmatched. The CDR3 extends over 15 amino acids. CDR1 and CDR2 (germline): LNHDA, SQIVND (reference sequence). CDR3 loop: CASSTGTGYTGELFF. As DNA, the CDR3 is TGTGCCAGTAGTACCGGGACAGGGTACACCGGGGAGCTGTTTTTT.

This clonotype showed up just a few times. The chain employs TRBV6-5 and TRBJ2-3; D is unresolved. This CDR3 spans 13 amino acids. Per the germline V gene, CDR1 is MNHEY and CDR2 is SVGAGI. Trimming stripped 0 bases from V and 7 bases from J, with 8 bases between. The CDR3 region is CASSYSPPYTQYF. The DNA of the CDR3 is TGTGCCAGCAGTTACTCGCCTCCATATACGCAGTATTTT.

The rearrangement joins TRBV11-2 to TRBJ1-2; D is unclear. The CDR3 loop spans 14 amino acids. Germline CDR1 reads SGHAT; CDR2 reads FQNNGV. V shed 1 base and J shed 1 base, with 7 bases lying between them. This CDR3 is CASSLVLVNYGYTF. The CDR3 DNA reads TGTGCCAGCAGCTTAGTCTTGGTTAACTATGGCTACACCTTC.

The chain carries TRBV4-1 and TRBJ1-3; TRBD1 might be the D (5 bases). The V end was cut by 3 bases, the J end by 9 bases, with 15 bases between. Germline CDR1 and CDR2: MGHRA and YSYEKL. This CDR3 is built from 14 residues. The CDR3 protein is CASSQLARGVTIYF. CDR3 bases: TGCGCCAGCAGCCAGCTAGCTCGGGGGGTCACCATATATTTT.

This clonotype has a count of ten or more. The genes are TRBV20-1 and TRBJ1-2, with no clear D. Germline V gene data show CDR1 as DFQATT and CDR2 as SNEGSKA (reference sequence). The germline V and J ends were trimmed by 2 bases and 4 bases, with 17 bases remaining between them. The CDR3 is 15 residues long. CDR3 coding DNA: TGCAGTGCTAGAACGACCCCGGTCACAGCCTATGGCTACACCTTC. Its translation is CSARTTPVTAYGYTF.

This clonotype was observed many times. This rearrangement joins TRBV29-1 to TRBJ2-3, with 10 bases lining up with TRBD1. Germline V gene sequence: CDR1 SQVTM, CDR2 ANQGSEA. The CDR3 has 14 amino acids. V lost 4 bases to trimming and J lost 4 bases; unmatched junction nucleotides: 5. CDR3 coding DNA: TGCAGCGTTGTTCCTGGACAGGGGGCAGATACGCAGTATTTT. This translates into CSVVPGQGADTQYF.

In its sample, this clonotype is medium-sized. The V gene is TRBV14, the J gene TRBJ2-7, with D unclear. This CDR3 contains 15 residues. From germline, CDR1 is SGHDN and CDR2 FVKESK. V dropped 5 bases and J dropped 0 bases, with 14 bases sitting between them. CDR3 in amino acids: CASSETSKSSYEQYF. The CDR3 nucleotides are TGTGCCAGCAGCGAGACGTCGAAAAGCTCCTACGAGCAGTACTTC.

The genes are TRBV11-2 and TRBJ2-3, with D perhaps given as TRBD1 or TRBD2 (5 bases each). Germline CDR1 SGHAT, CDR2 FQNNGV. The germline V and J ends were trimmed by 5 bases and 6 bases, with 18 bases remaining between them. CDR3 length: 15 amino acids. The CDR3: CASSPRGPPGDTQYF. CDR3 sequence (DNA): TGTGCCAGCAGCCCCCGGGGACCCCCCGGCGATACGCAGTATTTT.

This clonotype appeared many times. The chain has TRBV5-1 and TRBJ1-1, with D unresolved. The V gene's germline CDR1 is SGHRS and CDR2 YFSETQ. V was trimmed by 4 bases and J by 4 bases, leaving 20 bases between them. CDR3 length: 16 amino acids. In DNA form, the CDR3 reads TGCGCCAGCAGCACCCAACAAACAATCAGTGGCACTGAAGCTTTCTTT. This codes for CASSTQQTISGTEAFF.

This clonotype was counted between two and nine times. The chain combines TRBV7-2 with TRBJ2-4; D is unclear. Germline values: CDR1 SGHTA, CDR2 FQGNSA. V lost 1 base and J lost 0, with 4 bases in between. The CDR3 has 14 amino acids. The CDR3 DNA sequence: TGTGCCAGCAGCTTAGGACTAGCCAAAAACATTCAGTACTTC. Residues: CASSLGLAKNIQYF.